The 29 T cell receptor beta chains below all came from one sample that was sequenced in a study of blood T cell repertoires in COVID-19. Only in-frame clones appear in the TCRdb table, and some are missing; sequencing was by immunoSEQ multiplex PCR. This sample has approximately 130,000 clones, with roughly 85% found just once. What was sequenced was peripheral blood. These receptors came from a human donor in a cohort sampled during active COVID-19.

The genes are TRBV30 and TRBJ2-5; TRBD1 might be the D (6 bases). Trimming took off 4 bases at V and 1 base at J, with 7 bases between the two ends. CDR1 and CDR2 (germline): GTSNPN, SVGIG (reference sequence). This CDR3 has 12 residues. CDR3 nucleotide sequence: TGTGCCTGGAACAGGGTCCAAGAGACCCAGTACTTC. It codes for CAWNRVQETQYF.

The chain employs TRBV7-2 and TRBJ1-1; the match to TRBD1 covers 8 bases. Germline-derived CDR1 and CDR2 are SGHTA and FQGNSA. V trimming: 5 bases; J trimming: 0 bases; junction bases outside the gene matches: 5. CDR3 size: 15 residues. Here the CDR3 reads CASSARQGLNTEAFF. The CDR3 nucleotides read TGTGCCAGCAGCGCAAGACAGGGGTTGAACACTGAAGCTTTCTTT. The full variable domain, completed using reference TRBV7-2 and TRBJ1-1, is GAGVSQSPSNKVTEKGKDVELRCDPISGHTALYWYRQSLGQGLEFLIYFQGNSAPDKSGLPSDRFSAERTGGSVSTLTIQRTQQEDSAVYLCASSARQGLNTEAFFGQGTRLTVV.

The chain carries TRBV7-2 and TRBJ1-2; the D gene is possibly TRBD1 (6 bases). V lost 5 bases and J 2 bases, leaving 18 bases between the germline ends. CDR3 length: 16 residues. The V gene's germline CDR1 is SGHTA and CDR2 FQGNSA. Here the CDR3 reads CASSPSLGGVNYGYTF. The CDR3, as DNA: TGTGCCAGCAGCCCATCCCTAGGGGGAGTGAACTATGGCTACACCTTC.

The gene calls are TRBV28 and TRBJ2-3; 12 nucleotides line up with TRBD2. The trim removed 1 base at V and 6 bases at J, leaving 8 bases unmatched. Per germline, CDR1 MDHEN and CDR2 SYDVKM. The length of the CDR3 is 17 residues. CDR3 bases: TGTGCCAGCAGTTTATTACTAGCGGGAGGTTCGTTTGATACGCAGTATTTT. Encoded protein: CASSLLLAGGSFDTQYF.

The CDR3 DNA is TGTGCCAGCAGCCAAGATCGGCTAGCGGGACAGTTCTTC. Protein product: CASSQDRLAGQFF. The V call is TRBV14, the J call TRBJ2-1, with 9 positions matching TRBD2. V lost 0 bases, J lost 13 bases, and 4 bases stayed unmatched. CDR3 length: 13 amino acids. Germline CDR1 and CDR2: SGHDN and FVKESK. Full variable domain (outside the CDR3, taken from reference TRBV14 and TRBJ2-1): EAGVTQFPSHSVIEKGQTVTLRCDPISGHDNLYWYRRVMGKEIKFLLHFVKESKQDESGMPNNRFLAERTGGTYSTLKVQPAELEDSGVYFCASSQDRLAGQFFGPGTRLTVL.

The gene calls are TRBV28 and TRBJ2-2, with TRBD1 matching 9 bases. Per germline, CDR1 MDHEN and CDR2 SYDVKM. The V segment lost 3 bases and the J segment 2 bases; nucleotides outside the gene matches: 7. The CDR3 spans 17 residues. CDR3 sequence (DNA): TGTGCCAGCAGTTTTACCGGGACAGGGACAAACACCGGGGAGCTGTTTTTT. Translation gives CASSFTGTGTNTGELFF.

This clone is a singleton in its sample. The chain joins TRBV2 to TRBJ2-1; D is possibly TRBD2 (7 bases). Germline V gene lookup returns CDR1 SNHLY and CDR2 FYNNEI. The CDR3 contains 13 residues. V lost 6 bases and J 9 bases, leaving 15 bases between the germline ends. The CDR3 coding sequence is TGTGCCAGCAGGAAGAGGGAGGGGGGTGAGCAGTTCTTC. Translation gives CASRKREGGEQFF.

The chain uses TRBV20-1 and TRBJ2-1, with D perhaps matching TRBD1 (5 bases). The CDR3 extends over 15 amino acids. The germline V gene has CDR1 DFQATT and CDR2 SNEGSKA (reference sequence). Trimming took off 3 bases at V and 5 bases at J, with 17 bases between the two ends. CDR3 residues: CSASNIGEGDNEQFF. The CDR3 DNA reads TGCAGTGCTAGTAATATAGGGGAAGGGGACAATGAGCAGTTCTTC.

J is TRBJ2-4 and V is TRBV5-1, with 12 bases fitting TRBD1. Germline CDR1 SGHRS, CDR2 YFSETQ. The CDR3 sequence is 20 residues long. The junction had 13 bases not matched to a gene; V was cut back by 0 bases and J by 3 bases. CDR3 in amino acids: CASSLEGTGGEGLGKNIQYF. The CDR3 bases are TGCGCCAGCAGCTTGGAAGGGACAGGGGGCGAAGGGCTAGGCAAAAACATTCAGTACTTC.

As for this clone: Other DNA sequences in this specimen translate into the identical CDR3. The chain combines TRBV24-1 with TRBJ1-1; the match to TRBD1 covers 9 bases. CDR3 size: 14 residues. CDR1 and CDR2 (germline): KGHDR, SFDVKD. V shed 10 bases, J shed 1 base, and the junction held 6 bases outside the gene matches. Here the CDR3 DNA reads TGTGCCACGCAGCCGGGACAGGGGAACACTGAAGCTTTCTTT. This translates into CATQPGQGNTEAFF.

This chain uses TRBV6-2 or TRBV6-3 with TRBJ2-7, with TRBD2 matching over 8 bases. The germline gives CDR1 MNHEY, CDR2 SVGEGT. This CDR3 comprises 16 residues. The ends lost 1 base at V and 6 bases at J; junction bases unmatched: 11. The CDR3, as DNA: TGTGCCAGCAGTTACTGTAGTGGCGGGAGGCATTGCGAGCAGTACGTC. It codes for CASSYCSGGRHCEQYV.

This chain joins TRBV5-1 and TRBJ2-7; TRBD1 aligns across 7 bases. The CDR3 is 13 amino acids. The germline CDR1 and CDR2 sequences are SGHRS and YFSETQ. The junction had 7 bases not matched to a gene; V was cut back by 4 bases and J by 6 bases. The CDR3 DNA reads TGCGCCAGCAGCCCGGGACAGTCTGGCGAGCAGTACTTC. The encoded protein is CASSPGQSGEQYF.

This sequence joins TRBV15 and TRBJ2-3; TRBD2 agrees at 11 bases. Per germline, CDR1 LNHNV and CDR2 YYDKDF (reference sequence). With V trimmed by 5 bases and J by 3 bases, 10 bases remained unmatched. The CDR3 runs 17 residues. CDR3 DNA: TGTGCCACCAGCCCGCGACTAGCGGGAACGGGGACAGATACGCAGTATTTT. Translating gives CATSPRLAGTGTDTQYF.

The chain employs TRBV6-1 and TRBJ2-1; 8 nucleotides line up with TRBD2. The CDR3 sequence is 16 residues long. The germline V gene has CDR1 MNHNS and CDR2 SASEGT. Trimming removed 3 bases from V and 3 bases from J; junction bases left unmatched: 7. CDR3 coding DNA: TGTGCCAGCAGTGACCCAACTAGCGGCGTCTACAATGAGCAGTTCTTC. Amino acids: CASSDPTSGVYNEQFF.

The chain is built from TRBV4-3 and TRBJ2-5; D may be TRBD2 (6 bases). The germline gives CDR1 LGHNA, CDR2 YSLEER. This CDR3 contains 16 residues. V was clipped by 0 bases and J by 7 bases, with 18 bases between them. CDR3 nucleotides: TGCGCCAGCAGCCAAGATAGGTTTGCGGGGTTCGGGACCCAGTACTTC. This encodes CASSQDRFAGFGTQYF.

V is TRBV6-4 and J is TRBJ2-2; 7 bases map to TRBD2. This CDR3 region has 15 residues. Looked up from germline, CDR1 is MRHNA and CDR2 is SNTAGT. V was pared by 6 bases and J by 4 bases, with 8 bases of the junction left unmatched. The CDR3 is CASRILAGSTGELFF. The CDR3 DNA is TGTGCCAGCAGAATTTTAGCGGGCTCCACCGGGGAGCTGTTTTTT.

The chain employs TRBV7-9 and TRBJ1-1; D remains ambiguous. The V gene's germline CDR1 is SEHNR and CDR2 FQNEAQ (reference sequence). The CDR3 sequence is 12 residues long. Trimming removed 5 bases at V and 7 bases at J, with 11 bases between. The CDR3, as DNA: TGTGCCAGCAGCCTCCCCCGGGGTGAAGCTTTCTTT. It is translated as CASSLPRGEAFF.

In regard to this clone: At one boundary the junction diverges from the germline segment, which might be a read error. The rearrangement uses TRBV7-7 and TRBJ2-3, with a possible D match to TRBD2 (5 bases). Germline V gives CDR1 SSHAT, CDR2 FNYEAQ (reference sequence). CDR3 size: 14 residues. The CDR3: CASSLAGITDTQYF. The CDR3, as DNA: TGTGCTAGCAGCTTAGCCGGGATCACAGATACGCAGTATTTT.

The chain has TRBV6-5 and TRBJ2-5, with 7 bases that match TRBD1. CDR1 and CDR2 (germline): MNHEY, SVGAGI. The length of the CDR3 is 11 residues. Trimming removed 5 bases from V and 9 bases from J; junction bases left unmatched: 3. In nucleotides, the CDR3 is TGTGCCAGCAGTCACAGGGGAGCCCAGTACTTC. Translation: CASSHRGAQYF.

The rearrangement joins TRBV11-2 to TRBJ1-1; D may be TRBD1 (6 bases). The V gene's germline CDR1 is SGHAT and CDR2 FQNNGV. The CDR3 is made up of 14 amino acids. Between the trimmed V and J ends, which lost 0 bases and 7 bases, there was a span of 12 bases. CDR3 DNA: TGTGCCAGCAGCTTAGATAGGGGGGGTCTTGAAGCTTTCTTT. It encodes CASSLDRGGLEAFF.

This clone came up a few times. The CDR3 region is CASSSLLAGRHTGELFF. The CDR3 DNA reads TGTGCCAGCAGCTCGCTACTAGCGGGGAGACACACCGGGGAGCTGTTTTTT. This rearrangement joins TRBV5-4 to TRBJ2-2, with 10 positions matching TRBD2. Unmatched junction bases numbered 8, after V lost 3 bases and J lost 3 bases. Germline CDR1 reads SGHNT; CDR2 reads YYREEE (reference sequence). The CDR3 is 17 residues long.

This sequence joins TRBV20-1 and TRBJ1-2; possible D gene TRBD1, 5 bases. V was trimmed by 7 bases and J by 7 bases, leaving 13 bases between them. Germline loops: CDR1 DFQATT, CDR2 SNEGSKA (reference sequence). The CDR3 loop spans 11 amino acids. The CDR3 coding sequence is TGCAGTGTCGGCGGGGACTCTGGCTACACCTTC. Its protein product is CSVGGDSGYTF.

The gene calls are TRBV6-5 and TRBJ2-7; tentative D call: TRBD2 (6 bases). This CDR3 has 15 residues. V dropped 7 bases and J dropped 0 bases, with 16 bases sitting between them. Germline CDR1 MNHEY, CDR2 SVGAGI. The CDR3 here is CASKYGVGGSYEQYF. The CDR3 DNA follows: TGTGCCAGCAAGTATGGAGTCGGGGGCTCCTACGAGCAGTACTTC.

The chain carries TRBV5-4 and TRBJ2-3, with TRBD2 identical over 8 bases. After removal of 0 bases from V and 3 bases from J, the junction contained 9 bases not matched to a gene. This CDR3 is 17 amino acids long. Germline V gene sequence: CDR1 SGHNT, CDR2 YYREEE (reference sequence). CDR3 in DNA: TGTGCCAGCAGCTTGGAAGTCGGAGCGGGAGAAACAGATACGCAGTATTTT. Encoded protein: CASSLEVGAGETDTQYF.

This clone was seen many times. V usage is TRBV10-3 and J usage is TRBJ2-2; TRBD1 matches at 10 bases. After removal of 6 bases from V and 5 bases from J, the junction contained 15 bases not matched to a gene. The CDR3 has 18 residues. Germline lookup yields CDR1 ENHRY and CDR2 SYGVKD. As DNA, the CDR3 is TGTGCCATCAGGGGGACAGGGGACCCTCCAACAGGGACCGGGGAGCTGTTTTTT. Translation gives CAIRGTGDPPTGTGELFF.

This chain uses TRBV9 with TRBJ2-3; tentative D call: TRBD2 (5 bases). Trimming removed 0 bases from V and 6 bases from J, with 23 bases in between. Germline-derived CDR1 and CDR2 are SGDLS and YYNGEE. CDR3 size: 18 residues. The CDR3 spells CASSVATAVGVGVDTQYF. CDR3 coding DNA: TGTGCCAGCAGCGTAGCTACAGCGGTCGGAGTTGGGGTTGATACGCAGTATTTT.

This chain links TRBV7-2 with TRBJ2-5; 9 nucleotides align to TRBD2. Per germline, CDR1 SGHTA and CDR2 FQGNSA. Trimming took 0 bases from V and 5 from J; bases not matched to a gene: 4. This CDR3 region has 15 residues. The CDR3 DNA reads TGTGCCAGCAGCTTAGCTAGCGGGAGTGGGGAGACCCAGTACTTC. It specifies CASSLASGSGETQYF.

The CDR3 protein is CASSIGLAGGTGELFF. CDR3 nucleotide sequence: TGTGCCAGTAGTATAGGACTAGCGGGAGGCACCGGGGAGCTGTTTTTT. The rearrangement joins TRBV19 to TRBJ2-2; TRBD2 agrees at 13 bases. Germline V CDR1 and CDR2: LNHDA, SQIVND (reference sequence). After removal of 1 base from V and 4 bases from J, the junction contained 0 bases not matched to a gene. The CDR3 consists of 16 residues.

The chain carries TRBV13 and TRBJ2-7; D possibly corresponds to TRBD2 (6 bases). CDR3 length equals 16 residues. V lost 3 bases to trimming and J lost 5 bases, with 20 bases between them. Germline loops: CDR1 PRHDT, CDR2 FYEKMQ (reference sequence). The DNA for the CDR3 is TGTGCCAGCAGCTTGGGGGGTGGGACCAGAAAGGACGAGCAGTACTTC. Translated, it gives CASSLGGGTRKDEQYF. Filled out from reference TRBV13 and TRBJ2-7, the complete variable domain reads AAGVIQSPRHLIKEKRETATLKCYPIPRHDTVYWYQQGPGQDPQFLISFYEKMQSDKGSIPDRFSAQQFSDYHSELNMSSLELGDSALYFCASSLGGGTRKDEQYFGPGTRLTVT.